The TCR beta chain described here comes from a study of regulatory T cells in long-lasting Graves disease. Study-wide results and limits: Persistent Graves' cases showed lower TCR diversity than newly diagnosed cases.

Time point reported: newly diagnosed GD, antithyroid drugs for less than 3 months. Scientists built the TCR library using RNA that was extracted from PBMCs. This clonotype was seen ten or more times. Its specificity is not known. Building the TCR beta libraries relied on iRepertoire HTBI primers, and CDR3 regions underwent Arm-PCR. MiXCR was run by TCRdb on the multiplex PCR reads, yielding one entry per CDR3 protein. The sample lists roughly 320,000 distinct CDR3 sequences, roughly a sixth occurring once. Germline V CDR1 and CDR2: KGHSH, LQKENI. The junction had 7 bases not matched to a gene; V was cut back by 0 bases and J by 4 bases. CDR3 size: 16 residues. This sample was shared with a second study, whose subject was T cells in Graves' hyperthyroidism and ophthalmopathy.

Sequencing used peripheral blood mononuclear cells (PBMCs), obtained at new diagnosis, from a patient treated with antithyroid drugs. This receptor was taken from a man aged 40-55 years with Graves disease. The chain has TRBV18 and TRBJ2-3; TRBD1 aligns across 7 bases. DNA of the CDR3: TGTGCCAGCTCACCACCGGGGAGACAGGGTTCAGATACGCAGTATTTT. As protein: CASSPPGRQGSDTQYF.